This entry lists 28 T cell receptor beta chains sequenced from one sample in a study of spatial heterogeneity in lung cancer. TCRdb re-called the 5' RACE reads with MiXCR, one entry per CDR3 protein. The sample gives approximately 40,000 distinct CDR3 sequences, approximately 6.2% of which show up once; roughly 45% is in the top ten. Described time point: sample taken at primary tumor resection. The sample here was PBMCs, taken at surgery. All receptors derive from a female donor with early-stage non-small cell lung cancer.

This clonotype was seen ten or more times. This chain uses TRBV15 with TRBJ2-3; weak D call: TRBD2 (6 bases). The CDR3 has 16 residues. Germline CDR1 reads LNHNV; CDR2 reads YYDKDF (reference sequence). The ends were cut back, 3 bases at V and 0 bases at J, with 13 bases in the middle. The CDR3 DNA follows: TGTGCCACCAGCAGGGAACTAGCAGCTAGCACAGATACGCAGTATTTT. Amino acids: CATSRELAASTDTQYF.

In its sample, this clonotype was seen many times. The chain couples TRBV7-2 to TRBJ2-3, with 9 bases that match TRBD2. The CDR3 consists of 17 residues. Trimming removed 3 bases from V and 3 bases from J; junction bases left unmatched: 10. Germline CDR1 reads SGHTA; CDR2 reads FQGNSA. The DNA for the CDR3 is TGTGCCAGCAGCTTCATTAGCGGGGGTAGCAGGACAGATACGCAGTATTTT. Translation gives CASSFISGGSRTDTQYF. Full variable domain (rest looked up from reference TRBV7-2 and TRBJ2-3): GAGVSQSPSNKVTEKGKDVELRCDPISGHTALYWYRQSLGQGLEFLIYFQGNSAPDKSGLPSDRFSAERTGGSVSTLTIQRTQQEDSAVYLCASSFISGGSRTDTQYFGPGTRLTVL.

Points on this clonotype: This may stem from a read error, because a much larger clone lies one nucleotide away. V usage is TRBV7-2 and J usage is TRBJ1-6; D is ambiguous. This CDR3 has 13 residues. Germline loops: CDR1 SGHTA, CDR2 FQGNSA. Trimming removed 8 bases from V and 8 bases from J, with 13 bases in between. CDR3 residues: CASRPFSDSPLHF. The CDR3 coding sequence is TGTGCCAGCCGCCCGTTCAGTGATTCACCCCTCCACTTT.

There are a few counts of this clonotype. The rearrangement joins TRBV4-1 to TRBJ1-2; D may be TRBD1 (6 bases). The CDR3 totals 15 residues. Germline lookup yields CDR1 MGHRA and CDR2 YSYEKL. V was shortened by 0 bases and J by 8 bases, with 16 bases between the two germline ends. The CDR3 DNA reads TGCGCCAGCAGCCAAGAAGGGCGGGGGGCGCCGGGCTACACCTTC. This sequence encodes CASSQEGRGAPGYTF.

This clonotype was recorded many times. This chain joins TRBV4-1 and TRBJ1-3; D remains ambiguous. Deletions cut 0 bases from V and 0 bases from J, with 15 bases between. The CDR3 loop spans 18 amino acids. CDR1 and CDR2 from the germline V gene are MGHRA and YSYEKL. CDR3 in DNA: TGCGCCAGCAGCCAAGAGATAGGCGGCGGCGACTCTGGAAACACCATATATTTT. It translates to CASSQEIGGGDSGNTIYF.

The CDR3 sequence: CASSIIGNTGELFF. DNA of the CDR3: TGTGCCAGTAGTATAATCGGGAACACCGGGGAGCTGTTTTTT. The rearrangement joins TRBV19 to TRBJ2-2; no definite D call. The V gene's germline CDR1 is LNHDA and CDR2 SQIVND (reference sequence). With 2 bases removed from V and 1 base from J, the gap between germline ends came to 5 bases. The CDR3 loop spans 14 amino acids. Together with reference TRBV19 and TRBJ2-2, the CDR3 gives the full variable domain: DGGITQSPKYLFRKEGQNVTLSCEQNLNHDAMYWYRQDPGQGLRLIYYSQIVNDFQKGDIAEGYSVSREKKESFPLTVTSAQKNPTAFYLCASSIIGNTGELFFGEGSRLTVL.

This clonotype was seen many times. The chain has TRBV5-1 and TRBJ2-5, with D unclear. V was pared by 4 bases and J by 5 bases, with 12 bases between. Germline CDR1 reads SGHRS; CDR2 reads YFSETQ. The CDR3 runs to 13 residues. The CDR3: CASSKNYRETQYF. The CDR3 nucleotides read TGCGCCAGCAGCAAGAACTACCGGGAGACCCAGTACTTC.

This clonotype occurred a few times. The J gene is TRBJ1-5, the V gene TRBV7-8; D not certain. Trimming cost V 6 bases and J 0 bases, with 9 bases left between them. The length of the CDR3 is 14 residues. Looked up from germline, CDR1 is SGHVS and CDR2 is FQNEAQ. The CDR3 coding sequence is TGTGCCAGCAGGGATTATGGTAGCAATCAGCCCCAGCATTTT. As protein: CASRDYGSNQPQHF.

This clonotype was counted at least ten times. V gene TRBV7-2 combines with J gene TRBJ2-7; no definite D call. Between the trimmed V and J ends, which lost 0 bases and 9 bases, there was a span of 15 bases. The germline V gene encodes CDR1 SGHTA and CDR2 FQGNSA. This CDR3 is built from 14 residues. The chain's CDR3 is CASSLAGVAHVQYF. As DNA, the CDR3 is TGTGCCAGCAGCTTAGCGGGTGTCGCCCATGTGCAGTACTTC.

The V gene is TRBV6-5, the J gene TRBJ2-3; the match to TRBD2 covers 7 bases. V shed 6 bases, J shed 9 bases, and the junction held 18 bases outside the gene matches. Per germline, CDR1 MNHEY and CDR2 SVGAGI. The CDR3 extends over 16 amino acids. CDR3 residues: CASSSATSLSVSTQYF. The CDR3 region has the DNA TGTGCCAGCAGCTCAGCGACTAGCCTGTCTGTGTCAACGCAGTATTTT.

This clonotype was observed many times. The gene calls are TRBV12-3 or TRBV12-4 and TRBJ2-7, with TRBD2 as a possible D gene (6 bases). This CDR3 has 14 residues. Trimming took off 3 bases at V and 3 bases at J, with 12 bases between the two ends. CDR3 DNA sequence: TGTGCCAGCAGTTTTGTTAGGGAGGTCTACGAGCAGTACTTC. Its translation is CASSFVREVYEQYF.

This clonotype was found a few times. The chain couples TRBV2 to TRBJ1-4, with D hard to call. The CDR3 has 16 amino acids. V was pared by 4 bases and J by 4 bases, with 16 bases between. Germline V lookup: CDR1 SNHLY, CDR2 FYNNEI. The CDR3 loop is CASSVRPSNNNEKLFF. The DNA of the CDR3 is TGTGCCAGCAGTGTCCGGCCGTCAAATAATAATGAAAAACTGTTTTTT.

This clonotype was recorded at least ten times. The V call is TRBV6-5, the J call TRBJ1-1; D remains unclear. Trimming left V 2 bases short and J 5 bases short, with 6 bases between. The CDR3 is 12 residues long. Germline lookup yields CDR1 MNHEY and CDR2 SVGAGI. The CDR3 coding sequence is TGTGCCAGCAGTTACGGGTATACTGAAGCTTTCTTT. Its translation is CASSYGYTEAFF.

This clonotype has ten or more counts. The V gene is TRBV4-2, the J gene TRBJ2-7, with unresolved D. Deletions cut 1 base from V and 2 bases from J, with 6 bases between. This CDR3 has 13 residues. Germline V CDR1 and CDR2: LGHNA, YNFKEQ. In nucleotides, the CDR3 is TGTGCCAGCAGCCAAGTTATCACCTACGAGCAGTACTTC. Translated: CASSQVITYEQYF.

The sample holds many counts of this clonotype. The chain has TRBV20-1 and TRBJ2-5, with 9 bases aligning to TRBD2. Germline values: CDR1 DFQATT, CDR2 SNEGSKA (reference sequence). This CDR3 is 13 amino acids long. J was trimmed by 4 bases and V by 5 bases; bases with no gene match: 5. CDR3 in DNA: TGCAGTGCTCCCGGGACTAGCCTAGAGACCCAGTACTTC. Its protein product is CSAPGTSLETQYF.

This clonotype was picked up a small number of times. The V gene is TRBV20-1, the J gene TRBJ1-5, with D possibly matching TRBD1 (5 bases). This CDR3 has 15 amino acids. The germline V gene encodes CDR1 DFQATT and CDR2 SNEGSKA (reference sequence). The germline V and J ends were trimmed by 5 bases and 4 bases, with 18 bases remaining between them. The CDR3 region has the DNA TGCAGTGCTGGAACAGGTACCGGACGTAATCAGCCCCAGCATTTT. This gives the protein CSAGTGTGRNQPQHF.

CDR3 loop: CASSLRQTNTEAFF. Here the CDR3 DNA reads TGCGCCAGCAGCCTTCGACAGACCAACACTGAAGCTTTCTTT. V and J are TRBV4-1 and TRBJ1-1; D is perhaps TRBD1 (5 bases). Trimming removed 4 bases at V and 2 bases at J, with 11 bases between. This CDR3 has 14 amino acids. Germline CDR1 and CDR2: MGHRA and YSYEKL.

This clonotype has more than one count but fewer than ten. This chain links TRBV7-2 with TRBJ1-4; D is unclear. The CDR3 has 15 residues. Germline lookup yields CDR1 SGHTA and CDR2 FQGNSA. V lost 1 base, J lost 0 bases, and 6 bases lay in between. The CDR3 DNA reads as TGTGCCAGCAGCTTAGATGTGGCAACTAATGAAAAACTGTTTTTT. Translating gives CASSLDVATNEKLFF.

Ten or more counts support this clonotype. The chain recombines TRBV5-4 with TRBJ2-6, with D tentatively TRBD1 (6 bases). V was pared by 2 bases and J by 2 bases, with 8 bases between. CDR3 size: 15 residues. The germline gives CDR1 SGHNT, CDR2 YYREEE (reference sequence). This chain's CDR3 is CASSLRTAGANVLTF. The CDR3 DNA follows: TGTGCCAGCAGCTTACGGACAGCTGGGGCCAACGTCCTGACTTTC.

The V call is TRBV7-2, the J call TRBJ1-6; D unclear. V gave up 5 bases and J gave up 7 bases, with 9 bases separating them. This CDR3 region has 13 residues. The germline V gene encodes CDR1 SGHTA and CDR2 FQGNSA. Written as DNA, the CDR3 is TGTGCCAGCAGCCTCCAAACCAATTCACCCCTCCACTTT. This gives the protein CASSLQTNSPLHF. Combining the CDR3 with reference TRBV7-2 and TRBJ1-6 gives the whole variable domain GAGVSQSPSNKVTEKGKDVELRCDPISGHTALYWYRQSLGQGLEFLIYFQGNSAPDKSGLPSDRFSAERTGGSVSTLTIQRTQQEDSAVYLCASSLQTNSPLHFGNGTRLTVT.

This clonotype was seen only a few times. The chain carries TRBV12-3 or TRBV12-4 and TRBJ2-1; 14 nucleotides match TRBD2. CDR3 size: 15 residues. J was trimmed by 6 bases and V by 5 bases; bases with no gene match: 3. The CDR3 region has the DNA TGTGCCAGCAGTCAAGGACTAGCGGGGGGCAATGAGCAGTTCTTC. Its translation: CASSQGLAGGNEQFF.

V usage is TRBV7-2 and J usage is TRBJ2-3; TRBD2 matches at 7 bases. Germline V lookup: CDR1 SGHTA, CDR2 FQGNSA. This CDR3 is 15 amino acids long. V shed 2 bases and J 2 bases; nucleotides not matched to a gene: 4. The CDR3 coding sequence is TGTGCCAGCAGCTTAACGGGGGGTGTCACAGATACGCAGTATTTT. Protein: CASSLTGGVTDTQYF.

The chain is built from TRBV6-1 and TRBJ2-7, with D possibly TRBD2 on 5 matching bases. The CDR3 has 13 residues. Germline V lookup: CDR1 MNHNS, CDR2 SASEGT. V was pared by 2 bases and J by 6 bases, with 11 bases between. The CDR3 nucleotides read TGTGCCAGCAGTGAAACTAGACTTTCCGAGCAGTACTTC. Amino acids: CASSETRLSEQYF.

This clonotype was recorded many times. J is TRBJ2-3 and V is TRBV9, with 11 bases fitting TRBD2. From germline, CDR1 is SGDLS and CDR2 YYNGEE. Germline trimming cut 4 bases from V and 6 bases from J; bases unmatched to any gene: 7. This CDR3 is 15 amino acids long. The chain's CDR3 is CASSSSSGGLDTQYF. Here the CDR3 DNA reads TGTGCCAGCAGCTCATCTAGCGGGGGGCTTGATACGCAGTATTTT.

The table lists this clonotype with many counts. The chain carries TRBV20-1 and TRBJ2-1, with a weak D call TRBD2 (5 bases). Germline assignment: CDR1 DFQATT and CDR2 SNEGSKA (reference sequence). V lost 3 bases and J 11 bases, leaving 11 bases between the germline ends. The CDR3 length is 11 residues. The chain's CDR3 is CSASQPGKQFF. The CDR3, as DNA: TGCAGTGCTAGTCAACCGGGAAAGCAGTTCTTC.

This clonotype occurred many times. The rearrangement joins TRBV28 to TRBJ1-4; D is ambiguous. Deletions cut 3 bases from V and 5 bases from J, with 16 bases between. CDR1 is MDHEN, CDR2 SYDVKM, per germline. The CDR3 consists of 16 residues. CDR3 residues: CASSFPGGIRNEKLFF. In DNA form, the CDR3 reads TGTGCCAGCAGTTTCCCAGGAGGTATAAGGAATGAAAAACTGTTTTTT.

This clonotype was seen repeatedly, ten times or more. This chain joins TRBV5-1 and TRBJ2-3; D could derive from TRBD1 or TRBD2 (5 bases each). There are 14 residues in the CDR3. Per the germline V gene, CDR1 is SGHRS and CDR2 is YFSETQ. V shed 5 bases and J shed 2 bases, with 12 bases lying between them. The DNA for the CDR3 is TGCGCCAGCAGGTCTGGGACCGACACAGATACGCAGTATTTT. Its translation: CASRSGTDTDTQYF.

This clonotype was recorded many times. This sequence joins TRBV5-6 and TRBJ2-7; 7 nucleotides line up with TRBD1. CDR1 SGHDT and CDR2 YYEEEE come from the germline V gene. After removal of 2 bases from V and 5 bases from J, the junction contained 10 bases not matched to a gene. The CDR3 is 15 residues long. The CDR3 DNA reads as TGTGCCAGCAGCTTAGGTTGGGACAGAAGGAACGAGCAGTACTTC. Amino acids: CASSLGWDRRNEQYF.